The 20 T cell receptor beta chains presented below share a single source sample, sequenced in a study of cytomegalovirus exposure and HLA in healthy donors. Primers included in the PCR were 60 Vbeta and 13 Jbeta primers. Data came from immunoSEQ multiplex PCR; TCRdb stores just in-frame clones and leaves some out. The sample lists 150,000 to 200,000 clones; approximately 71% were seen once. The specimen sequenced was PBMCs. These receptors were collected from a middle-aged woman in good health and CMV-seropositive.

This clone appeared a single time. The chain combines TRBV28 with TRBJ2-1; 9 bases agree with TRBD2. This CDR3 has 16 amino acids. With V trimmed by 2 bases and J by 3 bases, 5 bases remained unmatched. Germline V CDR1 and CDR2: MDHEN, SYDVKM. CDR3 sequence reads: CASSLSRLAVYNEQFF. The CDR3 DNA reads TGTGCCAGCAGTTTAAGTAGACTAGCGGTCTACAATGAGCAGTTCTTC.

In this sample, this clone turned up a few times. The chain couples TRBV9 to TRBJ1-1; no reliable D call. The CDR3 is made up of 14 amino acids. Trimming shortened V by 4 bases and J by 2 bases, and 12 bases separated the two germline ends. Per the germline V gene, CDR1 is SGDLS and CDR2 is YYNGEE. DNA of the CDR3: TGTGCCAGCAGCCGTGCCGCACTCAACACTGAAGCTTTCTTT. Its protein product is CASSRAALNTEAFF.

The chain combines TRBV29-1 with TRBJ2-2; D gene ambiguous. The length of the CDR3 is 12 residues. The V and J ends lost 3 bases and 5 bases respectively, with 7 bases between them. The V gene's germline CDR1 is SQVTM and CDR2 ANQGSEA. CDR3 amino acids: CSVDSQTGELFF. CDR3 in DNA: TGCAGCGTTGACTCTCAGACCGGGGAGCTGTTTTTT.

The J gene is TRBJ1-1, the V gene TRBV7-8, with 7 bases lining up with TRBD1. Germline CDR1 SGHVS, CDR2 FQNEAQ. The junction had 3 bases not matched to a gene; V was cut back by 1 base and J by 4 bases. The CDR3 loop spans 14 amino acids. For the CDR3, the DNA is TGTGCCAGCAGCTTAGGGGACAGCGGCACTGAAGCTTTCTTT. This encodes CASSLGDSGTEAFF.

The chain uses TRBV4-1 and TRBJ2-6, with a tentative D call TRBD1 (5 bases). The V gene lost 0 bases and the J gene lost 0 bases, with 9 bases spanning the gap. The CDR3 loop spans 17 amino acids. In germline, CDR1 is MGHRA, CDR2 YSYEKL. CDR3 sequence: CASSQEQVSSGANVLTF. CDR3 nucleotides: TGCGCCAGCAGCCAAGAACAGGTTAGCTCTGGGGCCAACGTCCTGACTTTC.

This chain uses TRBV27 with TRBJ2-3, with TRBD1 matching over 12 bases. This CDR3 has 18 amino acids. The V segment lost 8 bases and the J segment 2 bases; nucleotides outside the gene matches: 14. From germline, CDR1 is MNHEY and CDR2 SMNVEV (reference sequence). CDR3 amino acids: CASGSPPGDRGHTDTQYF. In nucleotides, the CDR3 is TGTGCCAGCGGCTCCCCCCCTGGGGACAGGGGGCACACAGATACGCAGTATTTT.

This clone has a handful of counts. The genes are TRBV7-9 and TRBJ2-3; 8 bases are a match to TRBD1. The V segment lost 7 bases and the J segment 5 bases; nucleotides outside the gene matches: 5. The CDR3 contains 13 residues. Germline values: CDR1 SEHNR, CDR2 FQNEAQ (reference sequence). The CDR3 DNA reads TGTGCCAGCAAGGACAGGGCTGGAGATACGCAGTATTTT. This translates into CASKDRAGDTQYF.

The genes are TRBV28 and TRBJ2-3; weak D call: TRBD1 (6 bases). The CDR3 totals 13 residues. The V gene lost 5 bases and the J gene lost 6 bases, with 12 bases spanning the gap. CDR1 and CDR2 (germline): MDHEN, SYDVKM. CDR3 nucleotides: TGTGCCAGCAGTGTGGGGGCCAGCGATACGCAGTATTTT. It yields the protein CASSVGASDTQYF.

The rearrangement links TRBV5-8 to TRBJ2-3, with a tentative D call TRBD2 (6 bases). In germline, CDR1 is SGHTS, CDR2 YDEGEE. The CDR3 consists of 15 residues. Trimming shortened V by 4 bases and J by 2 bases, and 14 bases separated the two germline ends. The CDR3 DNA follows: TGTGCCAGCAGCCCCGGGATAGCGGCCACAGATACGCAGTATTTT. Its translation is CASSPGIAATDTQYF.

The CDR3 DNA reads as TGTGCCACCAGTAAACAGGGGTGGGGCTCTGGGGCCAACGTCCTGACTTTC. Its translation is CATSKQGWGSGANVLTF. The chain couples TRBV19 to TRBJ2-6, with TRBD1 matching 7 bases. CDR1 is LNHDA and CDR2 is SQIVND in the germline V gene (reference sequence). V lost 10 bases to trimming and J lost 0 bases; unmatched junction nucleotides: 12. This CDR3 comprises 17 residues.

The CDR3 reads CASTDIQGAAPEAFF. The CDR3 DNA sequence: TGCGCCAGCACGGACATTCAGGGGGCGGCTCCTGAAGCTTTCTTT. This rearrangement joins TRBV5-1 to TRBJ1-1, with 8 nucleotides matching TRBD1. Trimming cost V 6 bases and J 6 bases; bases outside gene matches: 13. The CDR3 has 15 residues. Germline CDR1 SGHRS, CDR2 YFSETQ. Supplemented by reference TRBV5-1 and TRBJ1-1, the full variable domain reads KAGVTQTPRYLIKTRGQQVTLSCSPISGHRSVSWYQQTPGQGLQFLFEYFSETQRNKGNFPGRFSGRQFSNSRSEMNVSTLELGDSALYLCASTDIQGAAPEAFFGQGTRLTVV.

The gene calls are TRBV18 and TRBJ1-1; D is uncertain. Germline V gene sequence: CDR1 KGHSH, CDR2 LQKENI. V was cut by 3 bases and J by 3 bases, with 8 bases left in between. The CDR3 has 13 amino acids. CDR3 sequence reads: CASSPGHYTEAFF. The CDR3 DNA reads TGTGCCAGCTCACCTGGTCACTACACTGAAGCTTTCTTT.

The rearrangement uses TRBV5-1 and TRBJ1-6, with 10 positions matching TRBD1. CDR3 length: 16 residues. Trimming removed 0 bases from V and 7 bases from J; junction bases left unmatched: 4. Germline V lookup: CDR1 SGHRS, CDR2 YFSETQ. The CDR3 nucleotides are TGCGCCAGCAGCTTGGCCGGGACAGGGGTGAATTCACCCCTCCACTTT. The encoded protein is CASSLAGTGVNSPLHF. Using reference TRBV5-1 and TRBJ1-6 for the parts outside the CDR3, the full variable domain is KAGVTQTPRYLIKTRGQQVTLSCSPISGHRSVSWYQQTPGQGLQFLFEYFSETQRNKGNFPGRFSGRQFSNSRSEMNVSTLELGDSALYLCASSLAGTGVNSPLHFGNGTRLTVT.

The rearrangement joins TRBV2 to TRBJ2-1, with 9 positions matching TRBD2. The CDR3 is 15 residues long. V was pared by 3 bases and J by 5 bases, with 5 bases of the junction left unmatched. CDR1 SNHLY and CDR2 FYNNEI come from the germline V gene. CDR3 bases: TGTGCCAGCAGTGATAGGACTAGCGTTAACAATGAGCAGTTCTTC. Protein: CASSDRTSVNNEQFF. Filled out from reference TRBV2 and TRBJ2-1, the complete variable domain reads EPEVTQTPSHQVTQMGQEVILRCVPISNHLYFYWYRQILGQKVEFLVSFYNNEISEKSEIFDDQFSVERPDGSNFTLKIRSTKLEDSAMYFCASSDRTSVNNEQFFGPGTRLTVL.

The rearrangement joins TRBV5-6 to TRBJ2-1; 8 nucleotides match TRBD1. Germline loops: CDR1 SGHDT, CDR2 YYEEEE. This CDR3 has 15 residues. With V trimmed by 0 bases and J by 8 bases, 7 bases remained unmatched. Here the CDR3 reads CASSLEWTGIYEQFF. Here the CDR3 DNA reads TGTGCCAGCAGCTTGGAGTGGACAGGGATATATGAGCAGTTCTTC.

The gene calls are TRBV5-6 and TRBJ2-3; 9 nucleotides match TRBD2. The length of the CDR3 is 16 residues. J lost 4 bases, V lost 5 bases, and 11 bases had no gene match. Looked up from germline, CDR1 is SGHDT and CDR2 is YYEEEE. The CDR3, as DNA: TGTGCCAGCAGTTTGACTAGCGGCCCTTTCGCAGATACGCAGTATTTT. Protein: CASSLTSGPFADTQYF.

This clone came up once. The chain combines TRBV2 with TRBJ1-2; 8 nucleotides agree with TRBD1. CDR3 length: 12 amino acids. Germline CDR1 is SNHLY and CDR2 is FYNNEI. Trimming took 4 bases from V and 7 from J; bases not matched to a gene: 2. DNA for the CDR3: TGTGCCAGCAGTGGGACAGGGTTTGGCTACACCTTC. Its translation is CASSGTGFGYTF.

This clone was picked up one time. The chain combines TRBV6-6 with TRBJ2-2; 7 positions agree with TRBD1. From germline, CDR1 is MNHNY and CDR2 SVGAGI (reference sequence). The length of the CDR3 is 16 residues. V gave up 2 bases and J gave up 0 bases; unmatched junction bases: 3. The CDR3 DNA sequence: TGTGCCAGCAGTTACAAGGGACAGACGAACACCGGGGAGCTGTTTTTT. It codes for CASSYKGQTNTGELFF.

The J gene is TRBJ2-1, the V gene TRBV27; 10 bases are a match to TRBD2. J gave up 3 bases and V 6 bases, and 2 bases lay outside the gene matches. Germline CDR1 and CDR2: MNHEY and SMNVEV (reference sequence). This CDR3 region has 14 residues. The CDR3 protein is CASSLAGDYNEQFF. The CDR3 nucleotides read TGTGCCAGCAGCCTAGCGGGAGACTACAATGAGCAGTTCTTC.

The V call is TRBV6-1, the J call TRBJ1-2; a weak D match, TRBD1 (5 bases). The CDR3 sequence is 11 residues long. The germline gives CDR1 MNHNS, CDR2 SASEGT. V lost 3 bases and J 8 bases, leaving 7 bases between the germline ends. CDR3 amino acids: CASSDQGGYTF. The CDR3, as DNA: TGTGCCAGCAGTGATCAGGGCGGCTACACCTTC.